This T cell receptor (beta chain) is drawn from a study of blood T cell repertoires in COVID-19. The protocol was immunoSEQ multiplex PCR, while the TCRdb copy is restricted to in-frame clones and leaves out a portion. The sample holds roughly 24,000 clones, more than 75% seen once. Germline V gene data show CDR1 as SGHAT and CDR2 as FQNNGV. The CDR3 runs 17 residues. Trimming cost V 3 bases and J 5 bases; bases outside gene matches: 11. The genes are TRBV11-2 and TRBJ2-2; 8 nucleotides agree with TRBD1. The TCR originated in an elderly woman with acute or convalescent COVID-19. Material: peripheral blood. The CDR3 loop reads CASSFRQGRRGTGELFF. The DNA for the CDR3 is TGTGCCAGCAGCTTTCGACAGGGGCGACGAGGTACCGGGGAGCTGTTTTTT.